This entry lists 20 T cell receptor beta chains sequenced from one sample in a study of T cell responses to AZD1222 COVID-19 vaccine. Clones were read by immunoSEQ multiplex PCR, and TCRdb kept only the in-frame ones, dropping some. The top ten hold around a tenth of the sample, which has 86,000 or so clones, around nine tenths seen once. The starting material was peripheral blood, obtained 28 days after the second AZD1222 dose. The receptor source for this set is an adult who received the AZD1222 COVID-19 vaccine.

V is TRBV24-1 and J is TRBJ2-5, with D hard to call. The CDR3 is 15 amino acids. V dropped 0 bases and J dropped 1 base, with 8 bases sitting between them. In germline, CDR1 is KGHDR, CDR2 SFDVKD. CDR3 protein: CATSDLSKPQETQYF. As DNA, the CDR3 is TGTGCCACCAGTGATTTGTCAAAACCCCAAGAGACCCAGTACTTC.

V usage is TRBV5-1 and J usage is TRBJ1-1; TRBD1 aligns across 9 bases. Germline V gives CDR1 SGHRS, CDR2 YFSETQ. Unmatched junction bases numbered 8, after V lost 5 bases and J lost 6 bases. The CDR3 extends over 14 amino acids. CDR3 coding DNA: TGCGCCAGCAGTTCCCGGACAGGGGAGGCTGAAGCTTTCTTT. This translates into CASSSRTGEAEAFF. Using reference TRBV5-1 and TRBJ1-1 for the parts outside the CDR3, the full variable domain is KAGVTQTPRYLIKTRGQQVTLSCSPISGHRSVSWYQQTPGQGLQFLFEYFSETQRNKGNFPGRFSGRQFSNSRSEMNVSTLELGDSALYLCASSSRTGEAEAFFGQGTRLTVV.

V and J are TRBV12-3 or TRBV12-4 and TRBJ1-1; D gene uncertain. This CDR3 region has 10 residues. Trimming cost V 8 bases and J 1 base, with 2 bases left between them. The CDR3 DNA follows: TGTGCCAGCGAGAACACTGAAGCTTTCTTT. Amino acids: CASENTEAFF.

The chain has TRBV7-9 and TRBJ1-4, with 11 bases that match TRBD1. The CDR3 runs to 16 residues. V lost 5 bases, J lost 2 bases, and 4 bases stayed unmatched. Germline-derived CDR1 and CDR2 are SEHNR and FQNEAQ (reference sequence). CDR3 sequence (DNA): TGTGCCAGCAGCCCTGGACAGGGGGCCACTAATGAAAAACTGTTTTTT. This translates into CASSPGQGATNEKLFF.

CDR3 sequence: CASSNTGQDNSPLHF. The DNA of the CDR3 is TGTGCCAGCAGCAACACGGGACAAGATAATTCACCCCTCCACTTT. The V gene is TRBV5-5, the J gene TRBJ1-6; D is possibly TRBD1 (6 bases). Trimming took off 4 bases at V and 5 bases at J, with 13 bases between the two ends. Germline V gene lookup returns CDR1 SGHKS and CDR2 YYEKEE (reference sequence). The CDR3 totals 15 residues.

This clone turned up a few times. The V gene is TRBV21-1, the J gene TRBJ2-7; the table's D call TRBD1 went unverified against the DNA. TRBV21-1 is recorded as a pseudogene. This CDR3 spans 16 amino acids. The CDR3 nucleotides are TGTGCCAGCAGCAAAGCGCTTTCGGGACACCTCTACGAGCAGTACTTC. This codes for CASSKALSGHLYEQYF.

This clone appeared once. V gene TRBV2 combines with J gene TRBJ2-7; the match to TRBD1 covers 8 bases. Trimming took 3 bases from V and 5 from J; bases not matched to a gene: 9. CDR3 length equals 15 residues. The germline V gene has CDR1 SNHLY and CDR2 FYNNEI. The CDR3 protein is CASSDGSGGLDEQYF. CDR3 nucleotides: TGTGCCAGCAGTGACGGGTCAGGGGGCTTGGACGAGCAGTACTTC.

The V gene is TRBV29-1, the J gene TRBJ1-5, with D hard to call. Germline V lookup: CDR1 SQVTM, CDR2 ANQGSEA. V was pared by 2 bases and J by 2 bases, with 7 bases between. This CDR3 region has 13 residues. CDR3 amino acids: CSVEIGGNQPQHF. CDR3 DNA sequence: TGCAGCGTTGAAATAGGTGGCAATCAGCCCCAGCATTTT.

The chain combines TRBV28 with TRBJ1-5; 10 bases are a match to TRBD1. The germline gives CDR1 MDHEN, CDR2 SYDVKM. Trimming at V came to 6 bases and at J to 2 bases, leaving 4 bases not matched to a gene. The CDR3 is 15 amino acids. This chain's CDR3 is CASSLGTGGNQPQHF. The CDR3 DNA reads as TGTGCCAGCAGCCTGGGGACAGGGGGCAATCAGCCCCAGCATTTT.

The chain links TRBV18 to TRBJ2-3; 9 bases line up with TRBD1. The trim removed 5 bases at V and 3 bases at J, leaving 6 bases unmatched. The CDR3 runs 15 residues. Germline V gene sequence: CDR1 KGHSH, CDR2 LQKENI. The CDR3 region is CASSKQGALTDTQYF. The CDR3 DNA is TGTGCCAGCTCAAAACAGGGGGCTCTGACAGATACGCAGTATTTT.

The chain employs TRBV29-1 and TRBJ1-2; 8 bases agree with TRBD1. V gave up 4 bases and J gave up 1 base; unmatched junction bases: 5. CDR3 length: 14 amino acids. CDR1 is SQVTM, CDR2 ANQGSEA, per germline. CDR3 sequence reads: CSVGPGQDNYGYTF. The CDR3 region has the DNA TGCAGCGTTGGCCCGGGACAGGATAACTATGGCTACACCTTC.

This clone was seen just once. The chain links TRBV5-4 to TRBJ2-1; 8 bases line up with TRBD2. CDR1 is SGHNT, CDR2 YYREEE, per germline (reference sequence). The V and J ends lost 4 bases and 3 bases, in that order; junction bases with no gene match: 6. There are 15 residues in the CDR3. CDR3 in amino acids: CASSPSGGGYNEQFF. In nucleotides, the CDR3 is TGTGCCAGCAGCCCCTCCGGGGGGGGCTACAATGAGCAGTTCTTC.

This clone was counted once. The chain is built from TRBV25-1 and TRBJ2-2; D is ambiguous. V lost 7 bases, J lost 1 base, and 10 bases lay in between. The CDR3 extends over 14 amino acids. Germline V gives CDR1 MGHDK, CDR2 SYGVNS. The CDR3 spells CASKKTGNTGELFF. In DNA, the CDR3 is TGTGCCAGCAAAAAAACGGGGAACACCGGGGAGCTGTTTTTT.

CDR3 sequence reads: CASSSLGSEAFF. DNA of the CDR3: TGTGCCAGCAGCTCCCTGGGCAGTGAAGCTTTCTTT. The V call is TRBV7-8, the J call TRBJ1-1; no clear D. Germline assignment: CDR1 SGHVS and CDR2 FQNEAQ. The CDR3 is made up of 12 amino acids. Trimming cost V 4 bases and J 7 bases, with 10 bases left between them. The variable domain in full, with the rest retrieved from reference TRBV7-8 and TRBJ1-1, is GAGVSQSPRYKVAKRGQDVALRCDPISGHVSLFWYQQALGQGPEFLTYFQNEAQLDKSGLPSDRFFAERPEGSVSTLKIQRTQQEDSAVYLCASSSLGSEAFFGQGTRLTVV.

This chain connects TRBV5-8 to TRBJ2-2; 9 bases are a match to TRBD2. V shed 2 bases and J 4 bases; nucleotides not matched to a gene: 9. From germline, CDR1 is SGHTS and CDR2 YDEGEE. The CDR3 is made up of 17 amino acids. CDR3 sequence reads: CASSLNLAGASTGELFF. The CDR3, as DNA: TGTGCCAGCAGCTTAAACTTAGCGGGAGCGTCCACCGGGGAGCTGTTTTTT.

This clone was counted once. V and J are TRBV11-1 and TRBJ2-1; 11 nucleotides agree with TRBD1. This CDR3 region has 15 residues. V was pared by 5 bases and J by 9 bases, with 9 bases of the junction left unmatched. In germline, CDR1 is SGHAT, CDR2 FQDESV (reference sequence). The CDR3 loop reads CASSDGQGALGEQFF. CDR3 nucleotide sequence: TGTGCCAGCAGCGACGGACAGGGGGCGTTAGGTGAGCAGTTCTTC.

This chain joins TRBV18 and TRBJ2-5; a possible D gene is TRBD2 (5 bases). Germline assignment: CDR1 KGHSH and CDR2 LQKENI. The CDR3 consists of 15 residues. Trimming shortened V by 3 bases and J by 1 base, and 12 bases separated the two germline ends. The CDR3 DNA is TGTGCCAGCTCACCCCAGTTGGGAGCCCAAGAGACCCAGTACTTC. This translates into CASSPQLGAQETQYF. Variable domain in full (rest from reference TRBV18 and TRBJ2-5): NAGVMQNPRHLVRRRGQEARLRCSPMKGHSHVYWYRQLPEEGLKFMVYLQKENIIDESGMPKERFSAEFPKEGPSILRIQQVVRGDSAAYFCASSPQLGAQETQYFGPGTRLLVL.

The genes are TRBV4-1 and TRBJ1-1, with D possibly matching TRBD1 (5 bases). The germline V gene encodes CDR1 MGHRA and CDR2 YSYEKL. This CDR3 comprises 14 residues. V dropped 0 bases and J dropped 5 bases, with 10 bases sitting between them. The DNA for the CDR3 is TGCGCCAGCAGCCAAGAGCGGAAGGGGACTGAAGCTTTCTTT. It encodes CASSQERKGTEAFF.

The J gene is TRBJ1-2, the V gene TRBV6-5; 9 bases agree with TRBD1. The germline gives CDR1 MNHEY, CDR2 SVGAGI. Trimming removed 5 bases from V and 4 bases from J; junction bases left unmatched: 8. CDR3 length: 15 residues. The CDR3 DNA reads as TGTGCCAGCAGTCCGCGGACAGGGGATAGCTATGGCTACACCTTC. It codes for CASSPRTGDSYGYTF.

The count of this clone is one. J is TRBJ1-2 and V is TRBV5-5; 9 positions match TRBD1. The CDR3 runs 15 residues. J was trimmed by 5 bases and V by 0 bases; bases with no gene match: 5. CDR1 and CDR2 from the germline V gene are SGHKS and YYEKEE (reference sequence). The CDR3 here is CASSLDGQGRYGYTF. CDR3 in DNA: TGTGCCAGCAGCTTGGACGGACAGGGGCGGTATGGCTACACCTTC.